A single TCR beta chain is shown here with its context. What antigen it recognizes has not been identified. Base-call qualities are not available, and no considerably larger clone is one nucleotide away. The record originates from a study of post-analysis software for immune sequencing data (dated by TCRdb to 2015 to 2017). Background on the whole study: The recorded disease courses included relapsing-remitting, secondary progressive and progressive-relapsing multiple sclerosis, and some patients had no subtype annotation. The patient repertoires were set against ten to eleven previously published healthy control repertoires from donors whose ages ranged from roughly 6 to 26 years. A subset of samples was prepared in parallel using single-end sample barcoding, then pooled and co-amplified after Illumina adapter ligation.

To demonstrate the VDJtools post-analysis software, TCR beta repertoires were profiled from the peripheral blood of 13 young patients with multiple sclerosis. The multiple sclerosis patients were children and adolescents between roughly 6 and 16 years of age. Library preparation employed PCR. Data came from an Illumina HiSeq 2500. To reduce PCR and sequencing biases, unique molecular identifiers were built into the TCR beta cDNA libraries. Every 1 to 10 million input T cells yielded about 500,000 cDNA molecules, meaning each molecule approximated one T cell. The same protocol used for the earlier healthy control dataset was applied to prepare and sequence the patient libraries. Within a given batch, samples were prepared together, multiplexed and sequenced on the same HiSeq lane. Concerning the study's data processing: MIGEC was used to process the raw barcoded reads, and molecular identifier groups with only a single read were discarded before consensus assembly and CDR3 extraction. VDJtools was used for post-analysis of the clonotype tables, with diversity normalized by down-sampling every dataset to the smallest sample size. To correct batch-related cross-sample contamination, repertoire overlap clustering matched CDR3 amino acid sequences but not nucleotide sequences. The raw public reads went through TCRdb reprocessing: fastp at Q25, MiXCR clone calling, in-frame beta chains kept. Rows are combined by CDR3 protein, so each entry shows the most common genes and DNA. Here the V and J calls rest on TCRdb's processing, not on the authors' analysis. This sample comprises 750,000 to 950,000 distinct CDR3 sequences, around 42% of them detected only once. Jointly, the top ten make up around 4.7% of the sample.

The CDR3 has 15 amino acids, counting the end cysteine and phenylalanine. Only the CDR3 part of the read is kept: 45 bases, read in frame from the first base. The V end loses 2 bases and the J end loses 0 bases, and a stretch of 11 bases separates them. The germline V gene (reference sequence) specifies SEHNR as CDR1 and FQNEAQ as CDR2. The research as a whole found: Strong co-clustering of samples prepared in the same batch was shown by direct clustering with F measure, prompting a batch-effect correction. Normalized Chao1 diversity was significantly lower in multiple sclerosis patients than controls, suggesting substantial peripheral T-cell clonal expansion. A handful of TRBV segments, including TRBV5-6, TRBV5-1 and TRBV20-1, were significantly more frequent in patients than controls. The control group was slightly older than the multiple sclerosis patient group.

Recombination connected TRBV7-9 to TRBJ2-7; a tentative D call is TRBD1 (7 bases match). Specimen: blood. The sequence derives from a girl between 10 and 17 years old with multiple sclerosis. The CDR3 region reads CASSLSGDSSYEQYF. The nucleotide sequence is given as TGTGCCAGCAGCTTATCGGGGGACAGCTCCTACGAGCAGTACTTC.